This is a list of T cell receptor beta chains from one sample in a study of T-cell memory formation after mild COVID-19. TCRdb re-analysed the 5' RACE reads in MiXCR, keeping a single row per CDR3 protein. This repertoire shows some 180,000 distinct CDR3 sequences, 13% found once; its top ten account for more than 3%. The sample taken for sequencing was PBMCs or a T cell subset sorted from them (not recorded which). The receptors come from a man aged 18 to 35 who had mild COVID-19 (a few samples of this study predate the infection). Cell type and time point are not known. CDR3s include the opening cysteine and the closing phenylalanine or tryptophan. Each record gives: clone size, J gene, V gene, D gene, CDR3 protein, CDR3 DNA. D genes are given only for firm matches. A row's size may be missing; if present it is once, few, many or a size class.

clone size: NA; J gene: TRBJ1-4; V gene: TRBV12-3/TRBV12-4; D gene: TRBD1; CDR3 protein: CALDPDREIEKLFF; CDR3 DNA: TGTGCCCTTGACCCCGACAGGGAGATTGAAAAACTGTTTTTT
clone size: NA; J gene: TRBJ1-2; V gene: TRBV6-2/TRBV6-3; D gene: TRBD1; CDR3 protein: CASRDRVNGYTF; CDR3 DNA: TGTGCCAGCCGGGACAGGGTGAATGGCTACACCTTC
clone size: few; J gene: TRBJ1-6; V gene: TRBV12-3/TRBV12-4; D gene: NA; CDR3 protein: CASSFTGQSSYNSPLHF; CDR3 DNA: TGTGCCAGCAGCTTTACAGGACAGAGCTCCTATAATTCACCCCTCCACTTT
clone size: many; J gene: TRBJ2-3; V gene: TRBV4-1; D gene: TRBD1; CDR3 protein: CASSQEPGQGVIGTDTQYF; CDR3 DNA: TGCGCCAGCAGCCAAGAGCCGGGACAGGGGGTTATTGGCACAGATACGCAGTATTTT
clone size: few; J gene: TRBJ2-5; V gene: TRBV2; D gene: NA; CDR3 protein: CASRTGTYGTQYF; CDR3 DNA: TGTGCCAGCAGGACCGGGACATACGGGACCCAGTACTTC
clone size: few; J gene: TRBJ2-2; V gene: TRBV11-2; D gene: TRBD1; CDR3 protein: CASSEGTGRTGELFF; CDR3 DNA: TGTGCCAGCAGCGAGGGGACAGGGCGCACCGGGGAGCTGTTTTTT
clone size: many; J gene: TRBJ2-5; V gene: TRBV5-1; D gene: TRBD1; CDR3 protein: CASSSAGGETQYF; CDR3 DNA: TGCGCCAGCAGCTCGGCAGGGGGAGAGACCCAGTACTTC
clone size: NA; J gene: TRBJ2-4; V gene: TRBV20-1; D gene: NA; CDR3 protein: CSARGHTNIQYF; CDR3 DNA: TGCAGTGCTAGAGGACATACAAACATTCAGTACTTC
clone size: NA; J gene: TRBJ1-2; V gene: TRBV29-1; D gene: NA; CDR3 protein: CSAQDFYNYGYTF; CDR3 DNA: TGCAGCGCTCAAGACTTCTACAACTATGGCTACACCTTC
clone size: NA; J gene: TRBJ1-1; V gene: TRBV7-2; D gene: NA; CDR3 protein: CASSPRTADTEAFF; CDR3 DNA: TGTGCCAGCAGCCCCCGGACAGCCGACACTGAAGCTTTCTTT
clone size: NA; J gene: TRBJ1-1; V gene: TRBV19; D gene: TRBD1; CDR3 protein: CASSQRQGRITEAFF; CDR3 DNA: TGTGCCAGTAGCCAACGACAGGGGAGGATTACTGAAGCTTTCTTT
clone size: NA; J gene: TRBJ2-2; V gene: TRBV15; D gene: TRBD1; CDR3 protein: CATSGDRIDTGELFF; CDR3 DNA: TGTGCCACCAGCGGGGACAGGATAGACACCGGGGAGCTGTTTTTT
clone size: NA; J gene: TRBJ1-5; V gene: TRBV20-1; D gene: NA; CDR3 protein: CSARHNSNQPQHF; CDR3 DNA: TGCAGTGCTAGACACAATAGCAATCAGCCCCAGCATTTT
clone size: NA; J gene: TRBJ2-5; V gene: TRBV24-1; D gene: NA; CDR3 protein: CATSDSRGQFQETQYF; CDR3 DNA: TGTGCCACCAGTGATTCGAGGGGACAATTCCAAGAGACCCAGTACTTC
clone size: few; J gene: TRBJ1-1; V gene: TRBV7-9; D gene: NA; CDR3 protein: CASSLSGVNTEAFF; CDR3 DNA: TGTGCCAGCAGCTTATCGGGTGTCAACACTGAAGCTTTCTTT
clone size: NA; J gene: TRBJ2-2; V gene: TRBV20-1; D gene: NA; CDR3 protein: CSARVGPNTGELFF; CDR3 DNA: TGCAGTGCTAGAGTCGGCCCGAACACCGGGGAGCTGTTTTTT
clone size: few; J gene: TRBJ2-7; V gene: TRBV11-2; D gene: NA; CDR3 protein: CASSHPIGRPSYEQYF; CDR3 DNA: TGTGCCAGCAGCCACCCCATTGGCAGACCCTCCTACGAGCAGTACTTC
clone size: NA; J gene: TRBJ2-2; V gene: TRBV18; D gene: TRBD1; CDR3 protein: CASSGTDNTGELFF; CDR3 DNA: TGTGCCAGCTCCGGGACAGACAACACCGGGGAGCTGTTTTTT
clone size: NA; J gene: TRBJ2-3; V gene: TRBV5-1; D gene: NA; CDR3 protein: CASTFVSVRADTQYF; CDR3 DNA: TGCGCCAGCACTTTTGTGAGCGTCAGAGCAGATACGCAGTATTTT
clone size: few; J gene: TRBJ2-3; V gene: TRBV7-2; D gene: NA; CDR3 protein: CASRIGLGRTDTQYF; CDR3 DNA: TGTGCCAGCAGAATTGGACTGGGGCGCACAGATACGCAGTATTTT
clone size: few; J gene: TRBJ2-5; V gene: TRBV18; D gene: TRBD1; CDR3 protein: CASSPPTGSKTQYF; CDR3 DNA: TGTGCCAGCTCACCACCGACAGGGTCAAAGACCCAGTACTTC
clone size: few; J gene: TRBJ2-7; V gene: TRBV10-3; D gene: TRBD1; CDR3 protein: CAISPGTVTSYEQYF; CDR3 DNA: TGTGCCATCAGCCCCGGGACAGTGACCTCCTACGAGCAGTACTTC
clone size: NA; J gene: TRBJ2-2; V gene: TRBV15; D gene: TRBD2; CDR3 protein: CATSSPGLAGTGELFF; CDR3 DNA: TGTGCCACCAGCAGCCCGGGACTAGCAGGCACCGGGGAGCTGTTTTTT
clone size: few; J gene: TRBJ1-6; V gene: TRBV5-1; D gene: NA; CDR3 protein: CASSLEARGDVPLHF; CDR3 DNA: TGCGCCAGCAGCTTGGAGGCCAGGGGAGATGTACCCCTCCACTTT
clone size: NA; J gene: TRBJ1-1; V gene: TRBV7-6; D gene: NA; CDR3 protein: CASSLGLQGIGNTEAFF; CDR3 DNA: TGTGCCAGCAGCTTAGGATTACAGGGTATAGGGAACACTGAAGCTTTCTTT
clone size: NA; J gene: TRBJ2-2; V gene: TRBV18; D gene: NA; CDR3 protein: CASSLGTDGTGELFF; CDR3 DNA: TGTGCCAGCTCACTGGGAACGGACGGGACCGGGGAGCTGTTTTTT
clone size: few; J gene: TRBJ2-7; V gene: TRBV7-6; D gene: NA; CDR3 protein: CASSPGTISYEQYF; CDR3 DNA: TGTGCCAGCAGCCCCGGGACCATTTCTTACGAGCAGTACTTC
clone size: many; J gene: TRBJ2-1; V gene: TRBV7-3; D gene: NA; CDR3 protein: CASSSLPQGNEQFF; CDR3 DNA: TGTGCCAGCAGCTCCCTTCCTCAGGGGAATGAGCAGTTCTTC
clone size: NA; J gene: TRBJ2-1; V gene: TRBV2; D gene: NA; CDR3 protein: CASSVGHNSYNEQFF; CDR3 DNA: TGTGCCAGCAGCGTTGGCCACAACTCCTACAATGAGCAGTTCTTC
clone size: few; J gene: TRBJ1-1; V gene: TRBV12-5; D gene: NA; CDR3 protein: CASGTVAGSNTEAFF; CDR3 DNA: TGTGCTAGTGGTACCGTCGCGGGGTCTAACACTGAAGCTTTCTTT
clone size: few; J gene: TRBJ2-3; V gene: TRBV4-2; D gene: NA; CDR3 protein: CASSQDKGTGTDTQYF; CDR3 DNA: TGTGCCAGCAGCCAAGATAAGGGCACGGGTACAGATACGCAGTATTTT
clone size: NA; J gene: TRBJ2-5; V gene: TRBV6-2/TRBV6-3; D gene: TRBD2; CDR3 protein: CASSLQMGLAGVRETQYF; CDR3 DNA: TGTGCCAGCAGCTTACAAATGGGACTAGCGGGGGTTAGGGAGACCCAGTACTTC
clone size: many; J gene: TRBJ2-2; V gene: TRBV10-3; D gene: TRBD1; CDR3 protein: CAIRERQGVAGELFF; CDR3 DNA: TGTGCCATCAGGGAAAGACAGGGGGTGGCCGGGGAGCTGTTTTTT
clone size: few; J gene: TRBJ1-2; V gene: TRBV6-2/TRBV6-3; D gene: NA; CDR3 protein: CASSYPPGRGGYTF; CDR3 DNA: TGTGCCAGCAGTTACCCACCAGGGAGGGGTGGCTACACCTTC
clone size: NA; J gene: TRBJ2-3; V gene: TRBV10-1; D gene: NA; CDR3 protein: CASSEPYTDTQYF; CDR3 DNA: TGCGCCAGCAGTGAGCCCTACACAGATACGCAGTATTTT
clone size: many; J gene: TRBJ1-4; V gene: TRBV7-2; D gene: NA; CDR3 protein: CASSPRPTQGEKLFF; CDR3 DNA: TGTGCCAGCAGCCCCAGACCAACCCAGGGTGAAAAACTGTTTTTT
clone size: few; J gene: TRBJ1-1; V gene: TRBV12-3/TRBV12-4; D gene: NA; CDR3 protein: CASSLATGHLTEAFF; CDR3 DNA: TGTGCCAGCAGTTTAGCTACGGGACACCTCACTGAAGCTTTCTTT
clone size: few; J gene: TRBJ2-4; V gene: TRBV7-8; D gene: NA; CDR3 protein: CASSLENIQYF; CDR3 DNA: TGTGCCAGCAGCTTAGAAAACATTCAGTACTTC
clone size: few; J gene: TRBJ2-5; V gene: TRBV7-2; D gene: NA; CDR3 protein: CASSSSPVVYQETQYF; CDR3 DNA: TGTGCCAGCAGCTCCTCCCCAGTAGTGTACCAAGAGACCCAGTACTTC
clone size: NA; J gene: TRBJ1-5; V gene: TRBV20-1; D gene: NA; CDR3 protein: CSAKVQGNQPQHF; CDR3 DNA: TGCAGTGCTAAGGTCCAGGGTAATCAGCCCCAGCATTTT
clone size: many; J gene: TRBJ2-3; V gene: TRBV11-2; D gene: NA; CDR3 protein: CASSFYPSTDTQYF; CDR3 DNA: TGTGCCAGCAGCTTTTATCCTAGCACAGATACGCAGTATTTT
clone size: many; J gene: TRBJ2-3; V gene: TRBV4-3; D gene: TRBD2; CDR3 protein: CASSQKGLARTDTQYF; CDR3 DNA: TGCGCCAGCAGCCAAAAAGGACTAGCGAGAACAGATACGCAGTATTTT
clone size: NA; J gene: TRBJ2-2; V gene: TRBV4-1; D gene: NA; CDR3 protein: CASSPRPQLGLNTGELFF; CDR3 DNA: TGCGCCAGCAGCCCCCGGCCCCAGTTAGGCCTGAACACCGGGGAGCTGTTTTTT
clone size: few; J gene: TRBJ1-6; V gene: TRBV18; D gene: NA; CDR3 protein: CASSQDSEAGSPLHF; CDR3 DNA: TGTGCCAGCTCACAGGACAGTGAGGCAGGCTCACCCCTCCACTTT
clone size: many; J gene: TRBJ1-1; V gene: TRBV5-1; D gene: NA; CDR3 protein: CASSYGQNTEAFF; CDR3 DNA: TGCGCCAGCAGCTACGGACAGAACACTGAAGCTTTCTTT
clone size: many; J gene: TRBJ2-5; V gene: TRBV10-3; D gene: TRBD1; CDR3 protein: CAISEGTGGLETQYF; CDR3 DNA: TGTGCCATCAGTGAGGGGACAGGGGGATTGGAGACCCAGTACTTC
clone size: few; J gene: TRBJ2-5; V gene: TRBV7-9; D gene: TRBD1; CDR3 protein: CASADRAGETQYF; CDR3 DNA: TGTGCCAGCGCCGACAGGGCGGGAGAGACCCAGTACTTC
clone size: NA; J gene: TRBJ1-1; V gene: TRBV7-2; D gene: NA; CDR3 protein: CASSQFKGVNTEAFF; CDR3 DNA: TGTGCCAGCAGCCAATTCAAGGGGGTGAACACTGAAGCTTTCTTT
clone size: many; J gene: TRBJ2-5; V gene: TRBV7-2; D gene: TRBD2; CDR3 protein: CASSLMGSYGGGQETQYF; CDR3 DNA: TGTGCCAGCAGCTTAATGGGTTCTTATGGGGGGGGCCAAGAGACCCAGTACTTC
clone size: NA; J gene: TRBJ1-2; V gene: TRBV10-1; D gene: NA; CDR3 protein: CASSDSSPYGYTF; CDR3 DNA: TGCGCCAGCAGTGACTCCAGCCCCTATGGCTACACCTTC
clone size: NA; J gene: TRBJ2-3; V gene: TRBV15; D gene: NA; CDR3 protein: CATSRDGGGTDTQYF; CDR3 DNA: TGTGCCACCAGCAGGGACGGCGGGGGCACAGATACGCAGTATTTT
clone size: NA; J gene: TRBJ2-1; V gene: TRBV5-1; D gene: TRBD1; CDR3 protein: CASSPGTVLGESKQFF; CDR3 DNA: TGCGCCAGCAGCCCCGGGACAGTCCTCGGGGAAAGTAAGCAGTTCTTC
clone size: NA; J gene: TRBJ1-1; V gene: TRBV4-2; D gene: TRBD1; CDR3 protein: CASSRQGALLNTEAFF; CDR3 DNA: TGTGCCAGCAGCCGACAGGGGGCTCTTCTTAACACTGAAGCTTTCTTT
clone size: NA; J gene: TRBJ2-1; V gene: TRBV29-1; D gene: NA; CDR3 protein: CSVTGTQRGEQFF; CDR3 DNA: TGCAGCGTCACCGGGACACAGAGGGGTGAGCAGTTCTTC
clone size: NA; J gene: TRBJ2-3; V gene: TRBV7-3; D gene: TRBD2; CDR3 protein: CASSFGGAPDTQYF; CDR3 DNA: TGTGCCAGCAGCTTCGGGGGGGCCCCAGATACGCAGTATTTT
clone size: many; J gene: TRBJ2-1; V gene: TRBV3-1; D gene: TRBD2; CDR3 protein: CASSLAGANEQFF; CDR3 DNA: TGTGCCAGCTCACTAGCGGGGGCCAATGAGCAGTTCTTC
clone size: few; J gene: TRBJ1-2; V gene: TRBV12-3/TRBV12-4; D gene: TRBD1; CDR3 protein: CASSFPGQGAEGYTF; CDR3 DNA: TGTGCCAGCAGTTTCCCCGGACAGGGGGCGGAAGGCTACACCTTC
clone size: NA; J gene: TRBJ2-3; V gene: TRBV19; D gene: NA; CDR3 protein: CASSMARGIITDTQYF; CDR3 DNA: TGTGCCAGTAGTATGGCGCGGGGAATAATCACAGATACGCAGTATTTT
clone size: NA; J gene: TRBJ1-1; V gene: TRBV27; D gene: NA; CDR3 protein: CASRIRPGDTEAFF; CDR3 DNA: TGTGCCAGCAGGATCAGGCCCGGGGACACTGAAGCTTTCTTT